This T cell receptor (beta chain) was identified during a study of T cell therapy after organ transplantation. Study details: Long-term post-therapy samples: blood collected 20 to 29 weeks after completing therapy. Study-level results: Lower pretherapy CD8 clonality went with larger post-therapy fold change.

The repertoire was sequenced with immunoSEQ multiplex PCR; TCRdb's copy has only in-frame clones and lacks some. The table lists roughly 15,000 clones, around 86% of them singletons. This sample's time point: 20-29 weeks after completion of therapy. Notes on this clone: What it binds is not known.

CDR3 length: 16 amino acids. Germline V lookup: CDR1 SGDLS, CDR2 YYNGEE. The germline V and J ends were trimmed by 4 bases and 2 bases, with 17 bases remaining between them. This chain links TRBV9 with TRBJ2-3, with D possibly being TRBD1 (7 bases). The receptor was isolated from a human patient who had received a solid organ transplant and had CMV disease. Some of the T cells may derive from the graft donor. Source: CD8+ T cells from blood, taken after autologous CMV-specific T cell therapy. The CDR3, as DNA: TGTGCCAGCAGCCCATCCCAGGGGGGACACACAGATACGCAGTATTTT. This gives the protein CASSPSQGGHTDTQYF.